This T cell receptor beta chain was recorded in a study of T cell changes during pregnancy in multiple sclerosis. The CDR3 has 14 residues. Germline loops: CDR1 KGHSH, CDR2 LQKENI. V was clipped by 8 bases and J by 7 bases; unmatched bases: 9. Clones were read by immunoSEQ multiplex PCR, and TCRdb kept only the in-frame ones, dropping some. The repertoire holds about 79,000 clones, with about 94% as singletons. This TCR was recovered from a female donor in good health, enrolled as a control in a pregnancy study. Sequences were derived from peripheral blood, sampled in the second trimester of pregnancy. The chain has TRBV18 and TRBJ2-2, with 8 positions matching TRBD2. The CDR3 region is CASQILADSGELFF. The CDR3 region has the DNA TGTGCCAGCCAGATACTAGCGGATAGCGGGGAGCTGTTTTTT.